The rows below give T cell receptor beta chains drawn from one sample of a study of blood T cell repertoires in COVID-19. Sequencing was performed with immunoSEQ multiplex PCR; in TCRdb, only in-frame clones are kept and a portion is missing. The table lists around 250,000 clones, 80% to 90% of them singletons. Sample: PBMCs or T cells enriched from blood (not recorded which). The receptors here all came from a man between 18 and 29 years old who had recovered from COVID-19. The CDR3 runs from the conserved cysteine through the conserved F or W. Fields, in order: D gene, V gene, J gene, clone size, CDR3 DNA, CDR3 protein. A D gene is named only where the DNA matches it firmly. Expanded clones get a size class; other rows say once, few or many, or leave the size out.

D: NA; V: TRBV3-1/TRBV3-2; J: TRBJ2-4; size: few; DNA: TGTGCCAGCAGCCAAGTATCGCGGGAAGAGGTCGCCGACATTCAGTACTTC; CDR3: CASSQVSREEVADIQYF
D: NA; V: TRBV27; J: TRBJ1-6; size: NA; DNA: TGTGCCAGCAGTTTATTTGGCCAGGGATCACCCCTCCACTTT; CDR3: CASSLFGQGSPLHF
D: TRBD2; V: TRBV11-3; J: TRBJ2-3; size: NA; DNA: TGTGCCAGCAGCTTAGATTGGGAGCGGGGGGACACAGATACGCAGTATTTT; CDR3: CASSLDWERGDTDTQYF
D: NA; V: TRBV5-6; J: TRBJ2-5; size: NA; DNA: TGTGCCAGCAGCTTTAGGCGGGCGGAGACCCAGTACTTC; CDR3: CASSFRRAETQYF
D: TRBD2; V: TRBV4-2; J: TRBJ2-1; size: NA; DNA: TGTGCCAGCAGCCAAGATCTGACTAGCGGGCCGAATGAGCAGTTCTTC; CDR3: CASSQDLTSGPNEQFF
D: TRBD2; V: TRBV6-5; J: TRBJ2-1; size: NA; DNA: TGTGCCAGCAGCCGTACTCCTAGCGGGAGCCCAGAGCAGTTCTTC; CDR3: CASSRTPSGSPEQFF
D: NA; V: TRBV5-1; J: TRBJ1-1; size: NA; DNA: TGCGCCAGCAGCGTGAGGCTTGAGGCTGAAGCTTTCTTT; CDR3: CASSVRLEAEAFF
D: NA; V: TRBV11-2; J: TRBJ1-2; size: NA; DNA: TGTGCCAGCAGCTTAGACAGGGGATATGGCTACACCTTC; CDR3: CASSLDRGYGYTF
D: NA; V: TRBV29-1; J: TRBJ2-2; size: NA; DNA: TGCAGCGTTGAAGGAGACAGCTTAAACACCGGGGAGCTGTTTTTT; CDR3: CSVEGDSLNTGELFF
D: NA; V: TRBV6-5; J: TRBJ1-5; size: NA; DNA: TGTGCCAGCAGTTACTCGCAGGTTAATCAGCCCCAGCATTTT; CDR3: CASSYSQVNQPQHF
D: TRBD1; V: TRBV19; J: TRBJ2-5; size: once; DNA: TGTGCCAGTAGTGGGGGACAGGGGGCCTGGGAGACCCAGTACTTC; CDR3: CASSGGQGAWETQYF
D: NA; V: TRBV7-9; J: TRBJ2-2; size: NA; DNA: TGTGCCAGACAGGGTATCGGCACCGGGGAGCTGTTTTTT; CDR3: CARQGIGTGELFF
D: TRBD1; V: TRBV4-1; J: TRBJ1-1; size: NA; DNA: TGCGCCAGCAGCCGGGGGGACAGGGCTGAAGCTTTCTTT; CDR3: CASSRGDRAEAFF
D: TRBD2; V: TRBV4-2; J: TRBJ2-1; size: NA; DNA: TGTGCCAGCAGCCAAGACGCGGGGGAGGCCTACAATGAGCAGTTCTTC; CDR3: CASSQDAGEAYNEQFF